The 6 T cell receptor beta chains below were found in one sample sequenced in a study of CD4 T cells in relation to SARS-CoV-2 and coronaviruses. CD4+ T cells from unexposed donors were obtained before the COVID-19 pandemic (2011-2018). Clones were sequenced by immunoSEQ multiplex PCR, and TCRdb holds only the in-frame ones, with some missing. Among 60,000 or so clones listed, 94% were seen once. Sequencing was carried out using naive CD4+ T cells from PBMCs. The subset here: naive CD4+ T cells isolated by negative enrichment. The receptor set was obtained from a human donor in good health.

Points on this clone: An end of the junction does not agree with germline; a read error may underlie this. DNA of the CDR3: TGTGCCGGCAGAATGGGGGGGATACGCTCCTACGAGCAGTACTTC. Translation: CAGRMGGIRSYEQYF. This chain uses TRBV28 with TRBJ2-7, with 7 bases that match TRBD2. The CDR3 is 15 amino acids. CDR1 and CDR2 (germline): MDHEN, SYDVKM.

The V and J genes are TRBV5-1 and TRBJ2-5; 15 positions match TRBD2. The CDR3 loop spans 21 amino acids. Germline V gene data show CDR1 as SGHRS and CDR2 as YFSETQ. The ends lost 3 bases at V and 1 base at J; junction bases unmatched: 16. CDR3 coding DNA: TGCGCCAGCAGCTCCACCCTTCCGGGACTAGCGGGAGGAACCTCCCAAGAGACCCAGTACTTC. Encoded protein: CASSSTLPGLAGGTSQETQYF.

The V and J genes are TRBV12-3 or TRBV12-4 and TRBJ2-3; D possibly corresponds to TRBD2 (5 bases). The CDR3 contains 12 residues. The V end lost 5 bases, the J end lost 7 bases, and 10 bases lay between the germline ends. The CDR3 spells CASSAGMHTQYF. CDR3 bases: TGTGCCAGCAGTGCGGGCATGCATACGCAGTATTTT.

The CDR3 loop reads CASSFRRQGYSSSYNEQFF. Here the CDR3 DNA reads TGTGCCAGCAGTTTTAGGCGGCAGGGGTACTCGAGCTCCTACAATGAGCAGTTCTTC. V usage is TRBV27 and J usage is TRBJ2-1, with D maybe TRBD1 (6 bases). The V end was cut by 3 bases, the J end by 0 bases, with 21 bases between. CDR1 is MNHEY and CDR2 is SMNVEV in the germline V gene (reference sequence). The CDR3 is 19 residues long.

The chain employs TRBV23-1 and TRBJ2-5, with TRBD1 as a possible D gene (6 bases). TRBV23-1 is filed as an ORF, its function uncertain. V was trimmed by 0 bases and J by 0 bases, leaving 11 bases between them. There are 16 residues in the CDR3. CDR3 in amino acids: CASSQSVRQDQETQYF. DNA for the CDR3: TGCGCCAGCAGTCAATCGGTCCGACAGGACCAAGAGACCCAGTACTTC.

J is TRBJ2-5 and V is TRBV18; 12 nucleotides align to TRBD2. V was pared by 1 base and J by 3 bases, with 6 bases of the junction left unmatched. Germline loops: CDR1 KGHSH, CDR2 LQKENI. The CDR3 is made up of 17 amino acids. The CDR3 sequence is CASSPQVLAGGEETQYF. As DNA, the CDR3 is TGTGCCAGCTCACCACAGGTACTAGCGGGAGGCGAAGAGACCCAGTACTTC.